This TCR beta chain was documented in a study of breast tumors, draining lymph nodes, adjacent tissues. This clonotype was seen many times. The antigen is not known. Using its own MiXCR run on the multiplex PCR reads, TCRdb lists one record per CDR3 protein. The table shows approximately 150,000 distinct CDR3 sequences, with roughly 35% occurring only once. CDR1 is SGDLS, CDR2 YYNGEE, per germline. J lost 2 bases, V lost 3 bases, and 1 base had no gene match. The length of the CDR3 is 16 residues. Study-wide points: Compared with lymph nodes, tumors were less diverse; compared with nontumor tissue, more.

The lymph nodes were axillary draining lymph nodes from breast cancer patients. This TCR derives from a female donor with breast cancer. Some clones in this sample may be carry-over from other donors' samples. This chain uses TRBV9 with TRBJ2-5; 16 bases are shared with TRBD2. The sequencing input was axillary lymph node tissue. The CDR3 reads CASSAGLAGGQETQYF. The CDR3 coding sequence is TGTGCCAGCAGCGCGGGACTAGCGGGGGGGCAAGAGACCCAGTACTTC.